The entry that follows covers one T cell receptor beta chain sequence. Germline lookup yields CDR1 MNHEY and CDR2 SVGAGI. V was clipped by 8 bases and J by 0 bases, with 17 bases between them. The CDR3 is 15 amino acids. This entry is derived from a study of cytomegalovirus exposure and HLA in healthy donors. The primer mix had 60 Vbeta and 13 Jbeta primers. Profiling relied on immunoSEQ multiplex PCR, and the TCRdb table lists in-frame clones only, not all of them. The sample shows more than 95,000 clones, roughly three quarters of them seen only once. This clonotype was sampled from a man aged 45-65 years in good health and CMV-seropositive. The V and J genes are TRBV6-5 and TRBJ2-7; the D gene is possibly TRBD2 (6 bases). Sequenced material: PBMCs. This chain's CDR3 is CASYERLASSYEQYF. The CDR3 bases are TGTGCCAGCTATGAGAGGCTAGCGAGCTCCTACGAGCAGTACTTC.